Shown below are 11 T cell receptor beta chains from a single sample sequenced in a study of Ad26.COV2.S vaccination and SARS-CoV-2 variants. TCRdb's copy holds only in-frame clones and misses some; the assay was immunoSEQ multiplex PCR. This table holds roughly 320,000 clones, about 86% found once. Treatment: around 19 received Ad26.COV2.S at low or high dose, single or two shots; roughly 5 received placebo; per-sample allocation not given. At day 63 after the first vaccine or placebo injection, samples were drawn. The sample was peripheral blood, taken in a trial of Ad26.COV2.S vaccine versus placebo. The receptors here all came from a person between 18 and 65 years old who received the Ad26.COV2.S COVID-19 vaccine or a placebo.

With respect to this clone: Other DNA sequences in this sample translate to the same CDR3. V is TRBV30 and J is TRBJ1-1; the D is unclear. CDR1 is GTSNPN and CDR2 is SVGIG in the germline V gene (reference sequence). Trimming left V 0 bases short and J 2 bases short, with 4 bases between. CDR3 length: 12 residues. This CDR3 reads CAWSVPNTEAFF. In nucleotides, the CDR3 is TGTGCCTGGAGTGTACCCAACACTGAAGCTTTCTTT. Combining the CDR3 with reference TRBV30 and TRBJ1-1 gives the whole variable domain SQTIHQWPATLVQPVGSPLSLECTVEGTSNPNLYWYRQAAGRGLQLLFYSVGIGQISSEVPQNLSASRPQDRQFILSSKKLLLSDSGFYLCAWSVPNTEAFFGQGTRLTVV.

This chain connects TRBV30 to TRBJ1-2, with D maybe TRBD1 (5 bases). Germline V gene data show CDR1 as GTSNPN and CDR2 as SVGIG (reference sequence). V lost 0 bases and J lost 8, with 13 bases in between. The CDR3 runs to 13 residues. CDR3 DNA sequence: TGTGCCTGGAGTGTACAATCTGGGGACGGCTACACCTTC. This gives the protein CAWSVQSGDGYTF.

The chain joins TRBV6-5 to TRBJ1-6; tentative D call: TRBD1 (5 bases). Between the trimmed V and J ends, which lost 0 bases and 11 bases, there was a span of 11 bases. Germline CDR1 reads MNHEY; CDR2 reads SVGAGI. There are 14 residues in the CDR3. CDR3 residues: CASSYSQGVAPLHF. In DNA, the CDR3 is TGTGCCAGCAGTTACTCGCAGGGAGTGGCACCCCTCCACTTT.

V is TRBV5-4 and J is TRBJ1-2; 8 bases are shared with TRBD1. V lost 0 bases, J lost 2 bases, and 3 bases stayed unmatched. The CDR3 runs to 15 residues. CDR1 and CDR2 from the germline V gene are SGHNT and YYREEE (reference sequence). The CDR3 DNA is TGTGCCAGCAGCTTGGAGGGGACAGGCAACTATGGCTACACCTTC. It codes for CASSLEGTGNYGYTF.

This clone was observed a single time. The CDR3 nucleotides are TGTGCCAGCAGTTTGAAGGGTCGCGGCTACACCTTC. Translation: CASSLKGRGYTF. V is TRBV28 and J is TRBJ1-2; no firm D call. V was cut by 3 bases and J by 8 bases, with 10 bases left in between. CDR1 and CDR2 from the germline V gene are MDHEN and SYDVKM. CDR3 length: 12 residues.

This clone came up a few times. This chain uses TRBV9 with TRBJ2-1; 11 bases are shared with TRBD2. Germline values: CDR1 SGDLS, CDR2 YYNGEE. This CDR3 comprises 17 residues. V gave up 4 bases and J gave up 6 bases; unmatched junction bases: 12. The CDR3 DNA reads TGTGCCAGCAGCCCCAGCTTAGCGGGGGGGTTCACCAATGAGCAGTTCTTC. As protein: CASSPSLAGGFTNEQFF.

CDR3 residues: CASSYWTPNTGELFF. CDR3 DNA sequence: TGTGCCAGCAGTTACTGGACTCCGAACACCGGGGAGCTGTTTTTT. The chain uses TRBV6-2 or TRBV6-3 and TRBJ2-2; D is perhaps TRBD2 (5 bases). The ends were cut back, 1 base at V and 0 bases at J, with 6 bases in the middle. The CDR3 is 15 amino acids. The germline CDR1 and CDR2 sequences are MNHEY and SVGEGT.

The chain uses TRBV4-3 and TRBJ1-1; tentative D call: TRBD1 (5 bases). There are 15 residues in the CDR3. V shed 6 bases and J shed 0 bases, with 14 bases lying between them. The germline CDR1 and CDR2 sequences are LGHNA and YSLEER. CDR3 in DNA: TGCGCCAGCAGATGGACGACAGAGTTGAACACTGAAGCTTTCTTT. The encoded protein is CASRWTTELNTEAFF.

The chain recombines TRBV18 with TRBJ2-1, with D uncertain. Germline V gene lookup returns CDR1 KGHSH and CDR2 LQKENI. Deletions cut 1 base from V and 6 bases from J, with 7 bases between. The length of the CDR3 is 13 residues. The CDR3 DNA reads as TGTGCCAGCTCACCACTGCTGGTCAATGAGCAGTTCTTC. Translating it yields CASSPLLVNEQFF.

The chain couples TRBV11-3 to TRBJ2-1; D unresolved. Trimming removed 11 bases from V and 1 base from J, with 15 bases in between. The CDR3 length is 14 residues. Per germline, CDR1 SGHNT and CDR2 YENEEA. CDR3 in amino acids: CAVPWTISYNEQFF. In DNA, the CDR3 is TGTGCCGTGCCCTGGACGATTTCCTACAATGAGCAGTTCTTC.

This clone was seen a handful of times. Additional DNA sequences in this sample encode the identical CDR3. V is TRBV4-3 and J is TRBJ2-3; TRBD1 aligns across 7 bases. Per germline, CDR1 LGHNA and CDR2 YSLEER. The CDR3 runs to 16 residues. V trimming: 0 bases; J trimming: 4 bases; junction bases outside the gene matches: 7. Written as DNA, the CDR3 is TGCGCCAGCAGCCAAGATCTAACAGGGGCGGCAGATACGCAGTATTTT. This codes for CASSQDLTGAADTQYF.